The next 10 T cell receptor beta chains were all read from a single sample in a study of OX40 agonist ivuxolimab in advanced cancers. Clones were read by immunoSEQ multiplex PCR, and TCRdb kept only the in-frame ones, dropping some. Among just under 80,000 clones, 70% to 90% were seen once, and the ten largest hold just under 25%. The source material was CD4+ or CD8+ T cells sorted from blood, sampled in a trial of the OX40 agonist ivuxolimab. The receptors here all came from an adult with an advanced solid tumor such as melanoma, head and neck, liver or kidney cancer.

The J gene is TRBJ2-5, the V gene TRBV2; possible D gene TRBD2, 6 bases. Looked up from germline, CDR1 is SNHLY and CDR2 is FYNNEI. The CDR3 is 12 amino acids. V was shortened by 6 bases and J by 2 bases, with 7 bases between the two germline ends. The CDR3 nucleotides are TGTGCCAGCAGCGGACTACAAGAGACCCAGTACTTC. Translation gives CASSGLQETQYF. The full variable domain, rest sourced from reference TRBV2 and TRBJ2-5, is EPEVTQTPSHQVTQMGQEVILRCVPISNHLYFYWYRQILGQKVEFLVSFYNNEISEKSEIFDDQFSVERPDGSNFTLKIRSTKLEDSAMYFCASSGLQETQYFGPGTRLLVL.

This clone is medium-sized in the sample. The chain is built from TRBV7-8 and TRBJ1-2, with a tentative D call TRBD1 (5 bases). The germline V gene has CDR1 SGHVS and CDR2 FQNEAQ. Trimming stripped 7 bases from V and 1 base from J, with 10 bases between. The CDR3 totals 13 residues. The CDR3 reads CASNPGGNYGYTF. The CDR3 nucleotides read TGTGCCAGCAACCCGGGGGGTAACTATGGCTACACCTTC. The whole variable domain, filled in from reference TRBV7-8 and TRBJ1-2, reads GAGVSQSPRYKVAKRGQDVALRCDPISGHVSLFWYQQALGQGPEFLTYFQNEAQLDKSGLPSDRFFAERPEGSVSTLKIQRTQQEDSAVYLCASNPGGNYGYTFGSGTRLTVV.

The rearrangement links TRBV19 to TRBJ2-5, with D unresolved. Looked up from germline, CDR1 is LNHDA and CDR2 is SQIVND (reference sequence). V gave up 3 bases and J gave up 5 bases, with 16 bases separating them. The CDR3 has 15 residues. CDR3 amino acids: CASSILGQSSETQYF. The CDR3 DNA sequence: TGTGCCAGTAGTATTCTTGGGCAGAGCTCGGAGACCCAGTACTTC.

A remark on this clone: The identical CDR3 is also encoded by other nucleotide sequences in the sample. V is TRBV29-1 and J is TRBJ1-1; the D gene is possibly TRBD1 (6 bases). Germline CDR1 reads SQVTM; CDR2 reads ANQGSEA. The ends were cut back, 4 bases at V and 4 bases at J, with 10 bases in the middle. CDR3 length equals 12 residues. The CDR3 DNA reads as TGCAGCGTTGTAGGGGGGAGCACTGAAGCTTTCTTT. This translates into CSVVGGSTEAFF.

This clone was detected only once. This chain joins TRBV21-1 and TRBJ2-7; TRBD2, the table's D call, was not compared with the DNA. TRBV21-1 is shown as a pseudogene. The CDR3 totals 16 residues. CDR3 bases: TGTGCCAGCAGCAGGATAGCAAACCCGATATTGTACGAGCAGTACTTC. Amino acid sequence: CASSRIANPILYEQYF.

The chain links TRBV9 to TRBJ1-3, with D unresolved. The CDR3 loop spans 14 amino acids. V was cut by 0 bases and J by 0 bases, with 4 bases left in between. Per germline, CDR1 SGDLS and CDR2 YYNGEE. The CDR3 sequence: CASSVVPSGNTIYF. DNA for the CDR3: TGTGCCAGCAGCGTAGTCCCCTCTGGAAACACCATATATTTT.

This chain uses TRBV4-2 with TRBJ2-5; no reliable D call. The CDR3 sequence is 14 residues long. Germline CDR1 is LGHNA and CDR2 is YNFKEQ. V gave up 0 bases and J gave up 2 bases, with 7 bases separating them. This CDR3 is CASSQDYRQETQYF. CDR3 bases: TGTGCCAGCAGCCAAGATTACAGACAAGAGACCCAGTACTTC.

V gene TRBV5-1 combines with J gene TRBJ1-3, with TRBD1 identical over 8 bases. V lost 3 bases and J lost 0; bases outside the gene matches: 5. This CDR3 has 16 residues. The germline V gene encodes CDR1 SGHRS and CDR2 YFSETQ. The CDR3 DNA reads TGCGCCAGCAGCTCCTCAACAGGGGGCTCTGGAAACACCATATATTTT. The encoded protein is CASSSSTGGSGNTIYF.

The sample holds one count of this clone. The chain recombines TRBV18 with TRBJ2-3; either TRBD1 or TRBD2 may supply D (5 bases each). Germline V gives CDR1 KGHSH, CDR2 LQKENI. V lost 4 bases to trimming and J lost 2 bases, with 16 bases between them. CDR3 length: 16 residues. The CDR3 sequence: CASSQFTGPVTDTQYF. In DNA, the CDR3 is TGTGCCAGCTCACAGTTTACGGGACCCGTCACAGATACGCAGTATTTT.

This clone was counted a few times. The CDR3 DNA reads TGTGCCTGGAGTGTCTCAGGGAGGAACACTGAAGCTTTCTTT. Protein product: CAWSVSGRNTEAFF. The rearrangement links TRBV30 to TRBJ1-1; D perhaps matches TRBD1 (5 bases). Germline lookup yields CDR1 GTSNPN and CDR2 SVGIG (reference sequence). The V end was cut by 0 bases, the J end by 1 base, with 9 bases between. The CDR3 is made up of 14 amino acids.